This T cell receptor (beta chain) originates from a study of early T cells in non-severe SARS-CoV-2 infection. Turning to the study itself: The authors sequenced bulk RNA from unsorted whole blood, leaving chains unpaired.

With respect to this clonotype: Its antigen is as yet unknown. This could be a read error, since a much larger clone is one nucleotide away.

The CDR3 is 14 residues long. Germline loops: CDR1 DFQATT, CDR2 SNEGSKA (reference sequence). Points from the study as a whole: Database matching using VDJdb favored anti-spike CD8 responses, with private and CD4 specificities left missing.

Individual cDNA molecules were tagged with unique molecular identifiers, the study reported. TCRdb called the 5' RACE reads again in MiXCR, with one record for every CDR3 protein. This sample has 35,000 to 40,000 distinct CDR3 sequences, with more than 8% found just once. This sequence was found in an adult who was a healthcare worker with PCR-confirmed SARS-CoV-2 infection or an uninfected control (not recorded which). Input material: whole blood. The rearrangement uses TRBV20-1 and TRBJ1-2; D is unresolved. CDR3 in amino acids: CSAQEVSLNYGNTF. The CDR3, as DNA: TGCAGTGCCCAGGAGGTTTCTCTAAACTATGGCAACACCTTC.